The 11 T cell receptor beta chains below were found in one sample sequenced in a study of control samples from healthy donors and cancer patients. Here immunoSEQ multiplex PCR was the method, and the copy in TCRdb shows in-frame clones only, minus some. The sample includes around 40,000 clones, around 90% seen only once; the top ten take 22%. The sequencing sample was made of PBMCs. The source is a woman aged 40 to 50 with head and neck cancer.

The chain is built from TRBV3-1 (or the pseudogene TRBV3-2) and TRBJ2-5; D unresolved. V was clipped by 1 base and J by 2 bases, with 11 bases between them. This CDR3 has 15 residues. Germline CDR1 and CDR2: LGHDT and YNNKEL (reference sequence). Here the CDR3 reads CASSQGVQLQETQYF. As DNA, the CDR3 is TGTGCCAGCAGCCAAGGAGTACAGCTACAAGAGACCCAGTACTTC.

The CDR3 DNA reads as TGTGCCACCAGCAGAGGACAGGGGAACATAGAGACCCAGTACTTC. This encodes CATSRGQGNIETQYF. The gene calls are TRBV15 and TRBJ2-5; 8 positions match TRBD1. This CDR3 is 15 amino acids long. CDR1 and CDR2 from the germline V gene are LNHNV and YYDKDF (reference sequence). The trim removed 1 base at V and 4 bases at J, leaving 5 bases unmatched. The full variable domain, rest sourced from reference TRBV15 and TRBJ2-5, is DAMVIQNPRYQVTQFGKPVTLSCSQTLNHNVMYWYQQKSSQAPKLLFHYYDKDFNNEADTPDNFQSRRPNTSFCFLDIRSPGLGDTAMYLCATSRGQGNIETQYFGPGTRLLVL.

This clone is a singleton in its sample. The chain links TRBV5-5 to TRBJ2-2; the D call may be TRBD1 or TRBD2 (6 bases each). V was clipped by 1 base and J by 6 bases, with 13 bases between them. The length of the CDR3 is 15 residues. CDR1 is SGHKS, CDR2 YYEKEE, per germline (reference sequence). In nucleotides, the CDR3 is TGTGCCAGCAGCTTGTCTGGGGGGCAGTCCGGGGAGCTGTTTTTT. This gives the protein CASSLSGGQSGELFF.

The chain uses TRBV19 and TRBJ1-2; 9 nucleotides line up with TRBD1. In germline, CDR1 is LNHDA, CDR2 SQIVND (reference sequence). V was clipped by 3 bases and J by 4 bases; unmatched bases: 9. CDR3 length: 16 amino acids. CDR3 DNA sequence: TGTGCCAGTAGTATCCCGGGTACAGGGGGCCTCTATGGCTACACCTTC. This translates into CASSIPGTGGLYGYTF. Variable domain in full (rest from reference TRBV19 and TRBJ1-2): DGGITQSPKYLFRKEGQNVTLSCEQNLNHDAMYWYRQDPGQGLRLIYYSQIVNDFQKGDIAEGYSVSREKKESFPLTVTSAQKNPTAFYLCASSIPGTGGLYGYTFGSGTRLTVV.

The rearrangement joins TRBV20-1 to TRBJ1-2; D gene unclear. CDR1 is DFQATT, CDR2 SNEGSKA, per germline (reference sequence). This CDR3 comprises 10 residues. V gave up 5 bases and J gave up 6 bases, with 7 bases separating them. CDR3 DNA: TGCAGTGCTTTAGGGAATGGCTACACCTTC. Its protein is CSALGNGYTF.

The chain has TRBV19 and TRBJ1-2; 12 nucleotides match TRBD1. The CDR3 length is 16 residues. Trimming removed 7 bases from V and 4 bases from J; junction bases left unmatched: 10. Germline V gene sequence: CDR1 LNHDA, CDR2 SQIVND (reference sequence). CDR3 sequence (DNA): TGTGCCAGTAAAAGGGAGGGGGGACAGGGGGCCTATGGCTACACCTTC. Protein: CASKREGGQGAYGYTF. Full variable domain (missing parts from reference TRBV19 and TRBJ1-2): DGGITQSPKYLFRKEGQNVTLSCEQNLNHDAMYWYRQDPGQGLRLIYYSQIVNDFQKGDIAEGYSVSREKKESFPLTVTSAQKNPTAFYLCASKREGGQGAYGYTFGSGTRLTVV.

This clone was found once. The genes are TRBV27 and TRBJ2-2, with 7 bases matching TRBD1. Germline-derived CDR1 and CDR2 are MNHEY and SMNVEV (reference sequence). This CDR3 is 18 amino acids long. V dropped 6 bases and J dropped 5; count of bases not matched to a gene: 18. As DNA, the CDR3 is TGTGCCAGCAGCCTAGATCGACAGGGTTTAGGTGCTACCGGGGAGCTGTTTTTT. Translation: CASSLDRQGLGATGELFF.

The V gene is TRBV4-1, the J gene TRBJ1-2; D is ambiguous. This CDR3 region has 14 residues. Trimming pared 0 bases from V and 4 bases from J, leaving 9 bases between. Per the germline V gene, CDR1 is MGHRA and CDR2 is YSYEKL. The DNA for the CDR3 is TGCGCCAGCAGCCAAGATACGGCAGGCTATGGCTACACCTTC. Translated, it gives CASSQDTAGYGYTF.

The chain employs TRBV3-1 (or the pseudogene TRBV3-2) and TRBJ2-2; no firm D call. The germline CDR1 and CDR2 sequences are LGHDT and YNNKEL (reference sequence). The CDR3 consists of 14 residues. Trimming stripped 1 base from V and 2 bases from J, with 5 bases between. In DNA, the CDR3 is TGTGCCAGCAGCCAAGGGGGTAACACCGGGGAGCTGTTTTTT. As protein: CASSQGGNTGELFF.

The DNA for the CDR3 is TGCGCCAGCAGCCAAGATAAGCTAGCGGGAGACGACGAGCAGTACTTC. It specifies CASSQDKLAGDDEQYF. This chain uses TRBV4-1 with TRBJ2-7; 10 bases are shared with TRBD2. After removal of 0 bases from V and 5 bases from J, the junction contained 7 bases not matched to a gene. Germline assignment: CDR1 MGHRA and CDR2 YSYEKL. This CDR3 comprises 16 residues.

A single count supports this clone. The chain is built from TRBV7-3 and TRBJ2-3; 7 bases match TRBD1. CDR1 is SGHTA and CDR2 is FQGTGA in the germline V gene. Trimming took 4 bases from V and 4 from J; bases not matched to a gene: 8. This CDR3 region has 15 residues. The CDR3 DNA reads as TGTGCCAGCAGCTCCAACGGACAGGAAGCAGATACGCAGTATTTT. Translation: CASSSNGQEADTQYF.